This record concerns one TCR beta chain sequence. Antigen specificity is unknown. This sample was included in a study of OX40 agonist ivuxolimab in advanced cancers. Findings and limits, study-wide: Relative to CD4+, CD8+ T cells held more expanded clones on average.

The data were produced by immunoSEQ multiplex PCR, yet TCRdb's version contains in-frame clones alone and is incomplete. The sample has roughly 75,000 clones; under 95% are singletons. V was pared by 3 bases and J by 4 bases, with 2 bases of the junction left unmatched. Per the germline V gene, CDR1 is SNHLY and CDR2 is FYNNEI. The CDR3 consists of 13 residues. The TCR comes from an adult with an advanced solid tumor such as melanoma, head and neck, liver or kidney cancer. The sequences come from CD4+ or CD8+ T cells sorted from blood, collected in a trial of the OX40 agonist ivuxolimab. The gene calls are TRBV2 and TRBJ2-7, with 8 bases lining up with TRBD2. CDR3 nucleotide sequence: TGTGCCAGCAGTGACGGGGGGGTTTACGAGCAGTACTTC. Translated, it gives CASSDGGVYEQYF.